Sequencing of this T cell receptor beta chain was carried out in a study of T cell repertoires in cytomegalovirus infection. Across the study: Recently identified HLA-C-restricted CMV epitopes were among the peptides used. The public TCR beta signatures pointed to both CMV infection and matching HLA type.

The study, taken as a whole, reports: Using cumulative public TCR beta family frequency, the authors identified those who carried CMV together with the relevant HLA. HLA-C-restricted CMV-specific TCR beta clonotypes were dominant in the ex vivo response.

Trimming shortened V by 5 bases and J by 1 base, and 23 bases separated the two germline ends. CDR3 length: 18 amino acids. Germline V gene sequence: CDR1 MNHEY, CDR2 SVGEGT. TCRdb processed the reads anew with MiXCR; each CDR3 protein has one entry. Found here are roughly 69,000 distinct CDR3 sequences, around 20% of them singletons; the top ten hold around 70%. This clonotype was seen a few times. Its antigen is unidentified. The chain combines TRBV6-2 or TRBV6-3 with TRBJ1-1, with D uncertain. The receptor's source is a human donor in good health (CMV status not recorded). Some clones in this sample may be carry-over from other donors' samples. The starting material was CD8+ T cells from cultured PBMCs, obtained from culture after CMV antigen stimulation. Here the CDR3 reads CASSPSNVRYSRNTEAFF. CDR3 in DNA: TGTGCCAGCAGTCCCTCTAACGTACGATATTCAAGGAACACTGAAGCTTTCTTT.